This T cell receptor beta chain was obtained from a study of T-cell reconstitution after alpha-beta-depleted transplantation in children. Between the trimmed V and J ends, which lost 3 bases and 10 bases, there was a span of 7 bases. This CDR3 has 11 amino acids. The germline V gene has CDR1 SGHAT and CDR2 FQNNGV. Preparing the TCRbeta library involved the use of unique molecular identifiers. TCRdb independently ran MiXCR on the PCR reads; one entry per CDR3 protein. Of over 100,000 distinct CDR3 sequences in the sample, 10% to 13% were seen once. This clonotype came up a few times. This clonotype was obtained from a boy younger than 10 with acute lymphoblastic leukemia, due to receive a stem cell transplant. The sequences come from PBMCs, collected before TCRalphabeta/CD19-depleted stem cell transplant. This rearrangement joins TRBV11-2 to TRBJ2-1; D gene ambiguous. The CDR3 coding sequence is TGTGCCAGCAGCTTCCCAGGAGAGCAGTTCTTC. Translated, it gives CASSFPGEQFF.